One and the same sample provided the 2 T cell receptor beta chains below, sequenced in a study of T cells in localized non-small cell lung cancer. The assay was immunoSEQ multiplex PCR, and TCRdb's table has in-frame clones only and misses some. The table includes roughly 40,000 clones, over 75% detected once. The starting material was peripheral blood, obtained before any cancer treatment. The receptors come from a woman between 40 and 69 years old with stage I lung adenocarcinoma.

V usage is TRBV28 and J usage is TRBJ1-3; D unresolved. The CDR3 consists of 17 residues. V was clipped by 3 bases and J by 1 base, with 16 bases between them. Germline CDR1 reads MDHEN; CDR2 reads SYDVKM. DNA of the CDR3: TGTGCCAGCAGTTTGGTGCCCCCGGGCAGTTCTGGAAACACCATATATTTT. Protein sequence: CASSLVPPGSSGNTIYF.

The V call is TRBV28, the J call TRBJ1-2, with 11 bases aligning to TRBD1. Germline V lookup: CDR1 MDHEN, CDR2 SYDVKM. V shed 6 bases, J shed 0 bases, and the junction held 9 bases outside the gene matches. This CDR3 is built from 17 residues. CDR3 coding DNA: TGTGCCAGCAGGGGGACAGGGGGTTCAGAGACTAACTATGGCTACACCTTC. Its protein is CASRGTGGSETNYGYTF.